Following are 32 T cell receptor beta chains from one sample sequenced in a study of response to subunit inactivated influenza vaccine. Each CDR3 protein gets one entry after TCRdb re-called the RT-PCR reads with MiXCR. The sample has more than 450,000 distinct CDR3 sequences; approximately 7.6% are singletons. The specimen was PBMCs from blood, collected around 25 months after vaccination. These receptors all stem from a man in his fifties or sixties who received an inactivated influenza vaccine.

This chain links TRBV10-1 with TRBJ2-2, with D maybe TRBD1 (6 bases). Germline V CDR1 and CDR2: WNHNN, SYGVQD (reference sequence). The CDR3 totals 15 residues. V lost 3 bases and J 6 bases, leaving 14 bases between the germline ends. The CDR3: CASSDTGKFPGELFF. The CDR3 DNA is TGCGCCAGCAGTGATACAGGGAAATTTCCCGGGGAGCTGTTTTTT.

V and J are TRBV27 and TRBJ2-7; the match to TRBD2 covers 8 bases. The V segment lost 2 bases and the J segment 4 bases; nucleotides outside the gene matches: 4. Looked up from germline, CDR1 is MNHEY and CDR2 is SMNVEV (reference sequence). This CDR3 comprises 14 residues. CDR3 sequence (DNA): TGTGCCAGCAGTTTAGTAGGCGGGAGGTACGAGCAGTACTTC. Amino acid sequence: CASSLVGGRYEQYF.

V usage is TRBV5-1 and J usage is TRBJ2-1, with D uncertain. The ends were cut back, 1 base at V and 3 bases at J, with 17 bases in the middle. The CDR3 is 17 amino acids. CDR1 and CDR2 from the germline V gene are SGHRS and YFSETQ. CDR3 DNA: TGCGCCAGCAGCTTGTCTCTTGGGCGATATCACTACAATGAGCAGTTCTTC. Its translation: CASSLSLGRYHYNEQFF. Drawing the rest from reference TRBV5-1 and TRBJ2-1, the complete variable domain is KAGVTQTPRYLIKTRGQQVTLSCSPISGHRSVSWYQQTPGQGLQFLFEYFSETQRNKGNFPGRFSGRQFSNSRSEMNVSTLELGDSALYLCASSLSLGRYHYNEQFFGPGTRLTVL.

This rearrangement joins TRBV4-2 to TRBJ1-5; the D gene is possibly TRBD1 (5 bases). CDR1 is LGHNA, CDR2 YNFKEQ, per germline. V was shortened by 0 bases and J by 1 base, with 7 bases between the two germline ends. This CDR3 has 15 amino acids. This CDR3 reads CASSQDKGSNQPQHF. Here the CDR3 DNA reads TGTGCCAGCAGCCAAGATAAGGGGAGCAATCAGCCCCAGCATTTT.

This clonotype was seen repeatedly, ten times or more. V is TRBV6-1 and J is TRBJ2-3, with 12 positions matching TRBD1. Per germline, CDR1 MNHNS and CDR2 SASEGT. V dropped 6 bases and J dropped 5; count of bases not matched to a gene: 3. The CDR3 covers 14 residues. The CDR3 bases are TGTGCCAGCAGGGGACAGGGGGCAGGAGATACGCAGTATTTT. It translates to CASRGQGAGDTQYF.

This clonotype was counted ten times or more. V gene TRBV7-2 combines with J gene TRBJ1-1; D might be TRBD1 (6 bases). The germline gives CDR1 SGHTA, CDR2 FQGNSA. The CDR3 totals 14 residues. Trimming shortened V by 1 base and J by 3 bases, and 9 bases separated the two germline ends. The CDR3 sequence is CASSLEGVYTEAFF. CDR3 in DNA: TGTGCCAGCAGCTTAGAGGGGGTTTACACTGAAGCTTTCTTT.

V usage is TRBV11-2 and J usage is TRBJ2-7; TRBD1 aligns across 7 bases. Per germline, CDR1 SGHAT and CDR2 FQNNGV. The CDR3 has 13 residues. J gave up 4 bases and V 2 bases, and 2 bases lay outside the gene matches. The CDR3 region is CASSLRTGYEQYF. In DNA, the CDR3 is TGTGCCAGCAGCTTACGGACAGGTTACGAGCAGTACTTC.

The chain is built from TRBV4-1 and TRBJ1-1; D may be TRBD1 (5 bases). In germline, CDR1 is MGHRA, CDR2 YSYEKL. Trimming took 7 bases from V and 5 from J, leaving 20 bases between them. This CDR3 has 15 amino acids. The CDR3 sequence is CASKYLGGVGTEAFF. The CDR3 DNA follows: TGCGCCAGCAAGTATTTGGGGGGTGTGGGAACTGAAGCTTTCTTT.

This clonotype showed up just a few times. V is TRBV10-3 and J is TRBJ2-5; 10 nucleotides align to TRBD2. Looked up from germline, CDR1 is ENHRY and CDR2 is SYGVKD. Trimming took 8 bases from V and 2 from J; bases not matched to a gene: 2. The length of the CDR3 is 13 residues. The CDR3 nucleotides are TGTGCCATCTCGACTAGCGGGCAAGAGACCCAGTACTTC. Amino acids: CAISTSGQETQYF.

V gene TRBV9 combines with J gene TRBJ2-3; 7 nucleotides align to TRBD2. Germline V lookup: CDR1 SGDLS, CDR2 YYNGEE. The CDR3 covers 14 residues. The J segment lost 3 bases and the V segment lost 3 bases, leaving 4 bases of the junction unmatched. CDR3 in amino acids: CASSAGRGTDTQYF. The DNA for the CDR3 is TGTGCCAGCAGCGCGGGGCGGGGGACAGATACGCAGTATTTT. The whole variable domain, remainder taken from reference TRBV9 and TRBJ2-3, is DSGVTQTPKHLITATGQRVTLRCSPRSGDLSVYWYQQSLDQGLQFLIQYYNGEERAKGNILERFSAQQFPDLHSELNLSSLELGDSALYFCASSAGRGTDTQYFGPGTRLTVL.

In its sample, this clonotype was seen a few times. The chain carries TRBV27 and TRBJ2-1; 8 positions agree with TRBD2. V dropped 8 bases and J dropped 0; count of bases not matched to a gene: 6. In germline, CDR1 is MNHEY, CDR2 SMNVEV (reference sequence). The length of the CDR3 is 15 residues. The CDR3 loop is CASGAGVSSYNEQFF. CDR3 in DNA: TGTGCCAGCGGAGCGGGGGTGAGCTCCTACAATGAGCAGTTCTTC.

This chain uses TRBV4-3 with TRBJ1-2, with 8 bases that match TRBD1. The CDR3 extends over 15 amino acids. Germline values: CDR1 LGHNA, CDR2 YSLEER. The V gene end was trimmed by 0 bases and the J gene end by 6 bases; junction bases not matched to a gene: 6. The CDR3 loop is CASSQDLGTGNGYTF. The CDR3 nucleotides read TGCGCCAGCAGCCAAGATCTAGGGACAGGAAATGGCTACACCTTC.

This clonotype was seen a few times. The CDR3 here is CASSVAWRGDEQFF. CDR3 nucleotides: TGTGCCAGCAGCGTAGCTTGGCGGGGCGATGAGCAGTTCTTC. The chain links TRBV9 to TRBJ2-1; D may be TRBD2 (6 bases). Germline V gene sequence: CDR1 SGDLS, CDR2 YYNGEE. This CDR3 region has 14 residues. The V gene lost 0 bases and the J gene lost 8 bases, with 12 bases spanning the gap. The entire variable domain, with the rest obtained from reference TRBV9 and TRBJ2-1, is as follows: DSGVTQTPKHLITATGQRVTLRCSPRSGDLSVYWYQQSLDQGLQFLIQYYNGEERAKGNILERFSAQQFPDLHSELNLSSLELGDSALYFCASSVAWRGDEQFFGPGTRLTVL.

As DNA, the CDR3 is TGCGCCAGCAGCTTGGTGAGGGACGATGAGCAGTTCTTC. Translation: CASSLVRDDEQFF. The chain joins TRBV5-1 to TRBJ2-1; D assignment may be TRBD1 or TRBD2 (5 bases each). This CDR3 is built from 13 residues. The germline V gene has CDR1 SGHRS and CDR2 YFSETQ. The ends were cut back, 0 bases at V and 8 bases at J, with 9 bases in the middle. Together with reference TRBV5-1 and TRBJ2-1, the CDR3 gives the full variable domain: KAGVTQTPRYLIKTRGQQVTLSCSPISGHRSVSWYQQTPGQGLQFLFEYFSETQRNKGNFPGRFSGRQFSNSRSEMNVSTLELGDSALYLCASSLVRDDEQFFGPGTRLTVL.

The V and J genes are TRBV5-1 and TRBJ2-2; D not certain. CDR1 SGHRS and CDR2 YFSETQ come from the germline V gene. The CDR3 spans 18 residues. The ends were cut back, 2 bases at V and 4 bases at J, with 21 bases in the middle. CDR3 region: CASSFGIGRLLPTGELFF. CDR3 coding DNA: TGCGCCAGCAGCTTCGGAATAGGGCGGCTGCTACCCACCGGGGAGCTGTTTTTT.

This clonotype has only a few counts. In nucleotides, the CDR3 is TGTGCCAGCAGGCTCCGGGGCCGCACAGATACGCAGTATTTT. Its protein is CASRLRGRTDTQYF. J is TRBJ2-3 and V is TRBV6-1, with D perhaps TRBD1 or TRBD2 (5 bases each). Germline V lookup: CDR1 MNHNS, CDR2 SASEGT. The V and J ends lost 6 bases and 1 base respectively, with 11 bases between them. The CDR3 consists of 14 residues.

This clonotype was observed at least ten times. The V and J genes are TRBV12-3 or TRBV12-4 and TRBJ1-1, with a possible D match to TRBD1 (5 bases). Between the trimmed V and J ends, which lost 3 bases and 5 bases, there was a span of 10 bases. The CDR3 has 13 amino acids. This CDR3 reads CASSFGGTTEAFF. In DNA, the CDR3 is TGTGCCAGCAGTTTTGGGGGAACAACTGAAGCTTTCTTT.

This clonotype came up once. A read error may explain this, as a much larger clone is one base away. The chain couples TRBV20-1 to TRBJ2-7; tentatively, D is TRBD2 (5 bases). This CDR3 has 16 residues. The germline gives CDR1 DFQATT, CDR2 SNEGSKA (reference sequence). Between the trimmed V and J ends, which lost 0 bases and 0 bases, there was a span of 15 bases. CDR3 in DNA: TGCAGTGCTAGAGATTTATTTAGCGCGAGCTCCTACGAGCAGTACTTC. It codes for CSARDLFSASSYEQYF.

About this clonotype itself: It is likely a read error, because the conserved phenylalanine at the end of the CDR3 is missing. The V gene is TRBV6-1, the J gene TRBJ2-3; D is uncertain. CDR1 and CDR2 (germline): MNHNS, SASEGT. V was shortened by 5 bases and J by 2 bases, with 8 bases between the two germline ends. The CDR3 has 13 amino acids. Written as DNA, the CDR3 is TGTGCCAGCAGTCCCCTATACACAGATACGCAGTATATT. It translates to CASSPLYTDTQYI.

This clonotype was observed at least ten times. The chain couples TRBV28 to TRBJ2-2; tentatively, D is TRBD2 (5 bases). Per germline, CDR1 MDHEN and CDR2 SYDVKM. The CDR3 runs 14 residues. V was pared by 8 bases and J by 7 bases, with 17 bases between. The CDR3 nucleotides read TGTGCCAGCCTCCGGAGAGAGGGATTCGGGGAGCTGTTTTTT. This gives the protein CASLRREGFGELFF.

This clonotype was seen only once. The V and J genes are TRBV10-3 and TRBJ2-7; D uncertain. Germline V gene sequence: CDR1 ENHRY, CDR2 SYGVKD. Trimming left V 4 bases short and J 2 bases short, with 12 bases between. The CDR3 consists of 14 residues. This chain's CDR3 is CAISAGSRAYEQYF. In nucleotides, the CDR3 is TGTGCCATCAGTGCTGGCAGCCGCGCCTACGAGCAGTACTTC.

In its sample, this clonotype was seen many times. V is TRBV29-1 and J is TRBJ2-3, with D hard to call. Germline CDR1 is SQVTM and CDR2 is ANQGSEA. V lost 7 bases and J lost 2, with 19 bases in between. The CDR3 spans 15 residues. The CDR3 nucleotides are TGCAGCGCCCAGCACCAGTCATCGAACACAGATACGCAGTATTTT. This encodes CSAQHQSSNTDTQYF.

Points on this clonotype: A much larger clone differs from this one at a single base, so this may be a read error. The gene calls are TRBV5-1 and TRBJ2-3, with 7 bases matching TRBD1. J gave up 4 bases and V 2 bases, and 7 bases lay outside the gene matches. This CDR3 contains 15 residues. CDR1 is SGHRS, CDR2 YFSETQ, per germline. CDR3 protein: CASSFGRGLSDTQYF. CDR3 DNA sequence: TGCGCCAGCAGCTTTGGCAGGGGGTTATCAGATACGCAGTATTTT.

In this sample, this clonotype turned up a few times. The CDR3 DNA reads as TGCAGTGCTAGTCTGGGGGGCGGGGGGACGAAGAATGAGCAGTTCTTC. Protein sequence: CSASLGGGGTKNEQFF. The chain has TRBV20-1 and TRBJ2-1, with TRBD2 identical over 8 bases. The length of the CDR3 is 16 residues. The V gene's germline CDR1 is DFQATT and CDR2 SNEGSKA (reference sequence). The V gene end was trimmed by 3 bases and the J gene end by 7 bases; junction bases not matched to a gene: 14.

This clonotype was detected a few times. The V call is TRBV7-9, the J call TRBJ2-2, with TRBD1 matching over 9 bases. The trim removed 4 bases at V and 7 bases at J, leaving 10 bases unmatched. The CDR3 covers 16 residues. Germline V gives CDR1 SEHNR, CDR2 FQNEAQ (reference sequence). The CDR3 here is CASSSSGTGRGGELFF. CDR3 DNA sequence: TGTGCCAGCAGCTCCTCCGGGACAGGGAGAGGCGGGGAGCTGTTTTTT.

The chain has TRBV5-4 and TRBJ2-2, with TRBD1 identical over 9 bases. The CDR3 spans 15 residues. After removal of 4 bases from V and 6 bases from J, the junction contained 7 bases not matched to a gene. CDR1 SGHNT and CDR2 YYREEE come from the germline V gene (reference sequence). The CDR3 DNA sequence: TGTGCCAGCAGCCCCAAACAGGGGGCCGCCGGGGAGCTGTTTTTT. Translation: CASSPKQGAAGELFF. The whole variable domain, remainder taken from reference TRBV5-4 and TRBJ2-2, is ETGVTQSPTHLIKTRGQQVTLRCSSQSGHNTVSWYQQALGQGPQFIFQYYREEENGRGNFPPRFSGLQFPNYSSELNVNALELDDSALYLCASSPKQGAAGELFFGEGSRLTVL.

This chain links TRBV20-1 with TRBJ2-3; 8 bases are a match to TRBD2. The ends lost 2 bases at V and 2 bases at J; junction bases unmatched: 12. This CDR3 has 17 residues. Looked up from germline, CDR1 is DFQATT and CDR2 is SNEGSKA (reference sequence). Written as DNA, the CDR3 is TGCAGTGCTAGATCGGGGAGCGGGGGTGGCTCCACAGATACGCAGTATTTT. Encoded protein: CSARSGSGGGSTDTQYF.

The table lists this clonotype with a few counts. The chain carries TRBV3-1 and TRBJ2-7; D unclear. Between the trimmed V and J ends, which lost 3 bases and 6 bases, there was a span of 9 bases. Germline V gene data show CDR1 as LGHDT and CDR2 as YNNKEL (reference sequence). The CDR3 has 12 amino acids. The CDR3 spells CASSHRSAEQYF. DNA for the CDR3: TGTGCCAGCAGCCACCGTTCTGCCGAGCAGTACTTC.

There are many counts of this clonotype. The chain combines TRBV4-3 with TRBJ1-4; maybe TRBD1 (5 bases). Germline values: CDR1 LGHNA, CDR2 YSLEER. V was shortened by 1 base and J by 0 bases, with 6 bases between the two germline ends. The CDR3 runs 15 residues. The CDR3 coding sequence is TGCGCCAGCAGCCAAGCACAGGCAACTAATGAAAAACTGTTTTTT. Translated: CASSQAQATNEKLFF.

Here the CDR3 reads CASSPPPSYNEQFF. The CDR3 DNA reads TGTGCCAGCAGCCCCCCACCTAGCTACAATGAGCAGTTCTTC. The J gene is TRBJ2-1, the V gene TRBV14; D unclear. Germline CDR1 SGHDN, CDR2 FVKESK. The CDR3 consists of 14 residues. Trimming took 4 bases from V and 3 from J, leaving 10 bases between them.

The chain has TRBV4-2 and TRBJ1-2; 8 bases map to TRBD1. Trimming took 0 bases from V and 5 from J; bases not matched to a gene: 8. The length of the CDR3 is 16 residues. Per germline, CDR1 LGHNA and CDR2 YNFKEQ. CDR3 DNA sequence: TGTGCCAGCAGCCAAGACAGGGGGCTCCTCTCTTATGGCTACACCTTC. This sequence encodes CASSQDRGLLSYGYTF.

The J gene is TRBJ1-2, the V gene TRBV12-3 or TRBV12-4, with 7 bases matching TRBD1. The V gene end was trimmed by 10 bases and the J gene end by 4 bases; junction bases not matched to a gene: 12. This CDR3 contains 14 residues. The CDR3 spells CATKLSGTAYGYTF. CDR3 coding DNA: TGTGCCACCAAACTATCCGGGACAGCCTATGGCTACACCTTC.